This T cell receptor beta chain originates from a study of persistence of HIV-infected CD4 T cells. Study-wide context: A larger, less memory-rich fraction responded to anti-CD3/anti-CD28 beads than to antigen. Study findings and constraints: Within sorted populations, more oligoclonal TCRs accompanied more oligoclonal proviruses.

This was the immunoSEQ version 4 assay in survey mode. The assay was immunoSEQ multiplex PCR, and TCRdb's table has in-frame clones only and misses some. Altogether roughly 41,000 clones are present, roughly 90% being singletons, with the ten largest covering about 1.3%. This nonspecific control used anti-CD3/anti-CD28 bead stimulation of CD4+ T cells. CD4+ T cells upregulating both CD40 ligand and CD69 were sorted as responding cells. For at least 4 years, plasma HIV-1 RNA was undetectable (<50 copies/mL). A roughly 20-hour stimulation of CD8-depleted PBMCs used anti-CD28/CD49d costimulation, CD40-blocking antibody and enfuvirtide. CDR1 is SGHKS, CDR2 YYEKEE, per germline (reference sequence). The CDR3 length is 13 residues. Trimming removed 2 bases at V and 8 bases at J, with 11 bases between. On this clone itself: The target antigen is unknown.

This TCR derives from an adult man with HIV who was CMV-seropositive. The J gene is TRBJ2-1, the V gene TRBV5-5, with a possible D match to TRBD2 (5 bases). The material sequenced was CD4+ T cells sorted from PBMCs after roughly 18-hour stimulation, taken from a patient who received antiretroviral therapy. The DNA for the CDR3 is TGTGCCAGCAGCTTACGGGAACTCCATGAGCAGTTCTTC. It is translated as CASSLRELHEQFF.